Shown below are 27 T cell receptor beta chains from a single sample sequenced in a study of beta chain features in type 1 diabetes (dated by TCRdb to between 2017 and 2018). Library prep was done by the immunoSEQ multiplex PCR assay. The High Capacity cDNA Reverse Transcription Kit was used to reverse transcribe all of the isolated RNA, meaning that expressed TCRB transcripts were what got sequenced. Drawn from immuneACCESS, this table holds only the in-frame rearrangements with V and J called that TCRdb kept. Clones are partly lost; checked studies trace under half to an unresolved V gene and leave the rest unexplained. This sample comprises around 41,000 clones, about 68% of them detected only once. The ten largest clones take up less than 2% of the sample. Broad study findings and their caveats: Type 1 diabetes patients showed a moderate but significant shortening of TCRB CDR3 length in all four CD4+ subsets.

Which antigens these TCRs recognize remains unknown. Sequenced sample: Tregs from blood. The sample's cell subset or site label, decoded: regulatory CD4+ T cells. The source is a young man with type 1 diabetes. Some clones in this sample may be carry-over from other donors' samples.

This sequence joins TRBV9 and TRBJ2-5; tentative D call: TRBD2 (5 bases). Germline assignment: CDR1 SGDLS and CDR2 YYNGEE. The CDR3 runs 14 residues. V was shortened by 2 bases and J by 5 bases, with 13 bases between the two germline ends. CDR3 DNA sequence: TGTGCCAGCAGCGTCGGCGGGCCCGGGGAGACCCAGTACTTC. Its protein product is CASSVGGPGETQYF.

This clone was detected only a few times. For the CDR3, the DNA is TGCGCCAGCAGCCGAAGCGGGGGGGCCAACTACGAGCAGTACTTC. As protein: CASSRSGGANYEQYF. The rearrangement uses TRBV5-1 and TRBJ2-7, with TRBD2 identical over 10 bases. Trimming removed 4 bases from V and 3 bases from J; junction bases left unmatched: 7. Germline V gives CDR1 SGHRS, CDR2 YFSETQ. The CDR3 is 15 amino acids. The full variable domain, its missing parts supplied by reference TRBV5-1 and TRBJ2-7, is KAGVTQTPRYLIKTRGQQVTLSCSPISGHRSVSWYQQTPGQGLQFLFEYFSETQRNKGNFPGRFSGRQFSNSRSEMNVSTLELGDSALYLCASSRSGGANYEQYFGPGTRLTVT.

This clone was counted only a few times. This rearrangement joins TRBV20-1 to TRBJ2-5; D gene unclear. The CDR3 is made up of 11 amino acids. CDR1 and CDR2 (germline): DFQATT, SNEGSKA (reference sequence). V lost 2 bases to trimming and J lost 1 base, with 2 bases between them. The CDR3 spells CSARLQETQYF. CDR3 nucleotides: TGCAGTGCTAGACTCCAAGAGACCCAGTACTTC.

The rearrangement joins TRBV11-1 to TRBJ2-2, with unresolved D. V was shortened by 4 bases and J by 1 base, with 4 bases between the two germline ends. The germline CDR1 and CDR2 sequences are SGHAT and FQDESV (reference sequence). There are 13 residues in the CDR3. The CDR3, as DNA: TGTGCCAGCAGCTCCATGAACACCGGGGAGCTGTTTTTT. Protein sequence: CASSSMNTGELFF.

J is TRBJ1-1 and V is TRBV4-2, with D uncertain. V shed 7 bases and J shed 1 base, with 19 bases lying between them. This CDR3 contains 16 residues. Germline CDR1 LGHNA, CDR2 YNFKEQ. CDR3 nucleotides: TGTGCCAGCATCAAAACCGTTGCCCCAGAGAACACTGAAGCTTTCTTT. Residues: CASIKTVAPENTEAFF.

The rearrangement joins TRBV11-2 to TRBJ1-2; 7 nucleotides align to TRBD1. Looked up from germline, CDR1 is SGHAT and CDR2 is FQNNGV. Trimming at V came to 5 bases and at J to 0 bases, leaving 6 bases not matched to a gene. This CDR3 comprises 15 residues. This CDR3 reads CASSGRTGPNYGYTF. The CDR3 DNA reads as TGTGCCAGCAGCGGCCGGACAGGTCCTAACTATGGCTACACCTTC.

The chain uses TRBV7-2 and TRBJ2-1; 16 bases agree with TRBD2. The germline V gene encodes CDR1 SGHTA and CDR2 FQGNSA. This CDR3 contains 17 residues. V lost 6 bases and J lost 8; bases outside the gene matches: 10. As DNA, the CDR3 is TGTGCCAGCAGGTCTAGGGGGACTAGCGGGGGGGCGCATGAGCAGTTCTTC. This encodes CASRSRGTSGGAHEQFF.

The chain uses TRBV15 and TRBJ2-7; weak D call: TRBD1 (6 bases). The germline V gene has CDR1 LNHNV and CDR2 YYDKDF (reference sequence). The germline V and J ends were trimmed by 6 bases and 2 bases, with 17 bases remaining between them. This CDR3 comprises 15 residues. CDR3 residues: CATRPEQGGAYEQYF. For the CDR3, the DNA is TGTGCCACCAGGCCCGAACAGGGTGGGGCCTACGAGCAGTACTTC. Filled out from reference TRBV15 and TRBJ2-7, the complete variable domain reads DAMVIQNPRYQVTQFGKPVTLSCSQTLNHNVMYWYQQKSSQAPKLLFHYYDKDFNNEADTPDNFQSRRPNTSFCFLDIRSPGLGDTAMYLCATRPEQGGAYEQYFGPGTRLTVT.

Only a few counts were recorded for this clone. The chain joins TRBV28 to TRBJ2-5; the D gene is possibly TRBD1 (5 bases). Germline CDR1 reads MDHEN; CDR2 reads SYDVKM. The V end was cut by 6 bases, the J end by 2 bases, with 13 bases between. This CDR3 has 14 residues. The CDR3 DNA is TGTGCCAGCAGCTCGCAGGGCTTACAAGAGACCCAGTACTTC. It specifies CASSSQGLQETQYF.

The gene calls are TRBV5-1 and TRBJ2-7; D may be TRBD2 (7 bases). Germline V gene lookup returns CDR1 SGHRS and CDR2 YFSETQ. V gave up 0 bases and J gave up 6 bases, with 10 bases separating them. The CDR3 length is 13 residues. The CDR3 DNA follows: TGCGCCAGCAGCTTGGCCCGGGGGGCCGAGCAGTACTTC. Translating it yields CASSLARGAEQYF.

J is TRBJ1-2 and V is TRBV10-3; 7 nucleotides agree with TRBD1. Germline V gives CDR1 ENHRY, CDR2 SYGVKD. V lost 11 bases and J lost 5; bases outside the gene matches: 8. CDR3 length: 12 amino acids. The CDR3 spells CALRQGLYGYTF. CDR3 DNA: TGTGCCCTTAGACAGGGTCTGTATGGCTACACCTTC.

This clone was found once. This sequence joins TRBV18 and TRBJ1-1, with 7 positions matching TRBD1. Looked up from germline, CDR1 is KGHSH and CDR2 is LQKENI. There are 14 residues in the CDR3. V shed 3 bases, J shed 4 bases, and the junction held 5 bases outside the gene matches. CDR3 coding DNA: TGTGCCAGCTCACCTCCGGGACAGATCACTGAAGCTTTCTTT. Encoded protein: CASSPPGQITEAFF.

J is TRBJ1-5 and V is TRBV7-9; TRBD1 agrees at 7 bases. The ends lost 4 bases at V and 4 bases at J; junction bases unmatched: 4. Germline CDR1 and CDR2: SEHNR and FQNEAQ (reference sequence). The CDR3 loop spans 14 amino acids. CDR3 bases: TGTGCCAGCAGCTCAGGGGGGCCAAATCAGCCCCAGCATTTT. This translates into CASSSGGPNQPQHF.

This chain joins TRBV9 and TRBJ2-2; 12 positions match TRBD2. CDR3 length equals 15 residues. V was clipped by 3 bases and J by 6 bases; unmatched bases: 3. CDR1 SGDLS and CDR2 YYNGEE come from the germline V gene. The chain's CDR3 is CASSAGLAGSGELFF. CDR3 DNA sequence: TGTGCCAGCAGCGCCGGACTAGCGGGGTCCGGGGAGCTGTTTTTT.

This clone has just a few counts. The chain recombines TRBV5-4 with TRBJ2-3, with 9 nucleotides matching TRBD2. Germline lookup yields CDR1 SGHNT and CDR2 YYREEE (reference sequence). The CDR3 spans 15 residues. V shed 0 bases, J shed 4 bases, and the junction held 3 bases outside the gene matches. CDR3 in DNA: TGTGCCAGCAGCTTGGGTAGCGGGGGTGCAGATACGCAGTATTTT. Encoded protein: CASSLGSGGADTQYF.

This clone was seen more than once but under ten times. At one end the junction does not follow the germline gene, possibly because of a read error. The rearrangement joins TRBV7-7 to TRBJ2-1; 7 bases agree with TRBD1. The CDR3 is 13 residues long. The V gene's germline CDR1 is SSHAT and CDR2 FNYEAQ (reference sequence). The CDR3 region is CASSLGQDNEQFF. The DNA for the CDR3 is TGTGCTAGCAGCTTAGGACAGGACAATGAGCAGTTCTTC. Based on the CDR3 plus reference TRBV7-7 and TRBJ2-1, the full variable domain is GAGVSQSPRYKVTKRGQDVTLRCDPISSHATLYWYQQALGQGPEFLTYFNYEAQPDKSGLPSDRFSAERPEGSISTLTIQRTEQRDSAMYRCASSLGQDNEQFFGPGTRLTVL.

CDR3 sequence: CAISVGGGATDTQYF. The CDR3 nucleotides are TGTGCCATCAGTGTCGGAGGGGGGGCCACAGATACGCAGTATTTT. The chain uses TRBV10-3 and TRBJ2-3, with D possibly TRBD2 on 7 matching bases. CDR1 ENHRY and CDR2 SYGVKD come from the germline V gene. The CDR3 spans 15 residues. V shed 4 bases and J shed 2 bases, with 13 bases lying between them.

The chain employs TRBV7-3 and TRBJ2-3, with 10 bases that match TRBD2. Germline CDR1 and CDR2: SGHTA and FQGTGA. Trimming at V came to 5 bases and at J to 6 bases, leaving 5 bases not matched to a gene. CDR3 length: 14 residues. CDR3 nucleotides: TGTGCCAGCAGCGCCGGGACTAGCGCCGATACGCAGTATTTT. The encoded protein is CASSAGTSADTQYF. Variable domain in full (rest from reference TRBV7-3 and TRBJ2-3): GAGVSQTPSNKVTEKGKYVELRCDPISGHTALYWYRQSLGQGPEFLIYFQGTGAADDSGLPNDRFFAVRPEGSVSTLKIQRTERGDSAVYLCASSAGTSADTQYFGPGTRLTVL.

This chain connects TRBV19 to TRBJ2-5; no reliable D call. Germline V gene sequence: CDR1 LNHDA, CDR2 SQIVND (reference sequence). Trimming removed 3 bases from V and 5 bases from J, with 10 bases in between. The CDR3 spans 13 residues. The CDR3 reads CASSIGLRETQYF. The DNA of the CDR3 is TGTGCCAGTAGTATCGGTCTCAGGGAGACCCAGTACTTC.

The genes are TRBV2 and TRBJ1-2; D gene ambiguous. This CDR3 contains 13 residues. CDR1 and CDR2 from the germline V gene are SNHLY and FYNNEI. Trimming removed 7 bases at V and 1 base at J, with 10 bases between. CDR3 DNA: TGTGCCAGCATGGCGGGAGGTAACTATGGCTACACCTTC. This sequence encodes CASMAGGNYGYTF. The whole variable domain, remainder taken from reference TRBV2 and TRBJ1-2, is EPEVTQTPSHQVTQMGQEVILRCVPISNHLYFYWYRQILGQKVEFLVSFYNNEISEKSEIFDDQFSVERPDGSNFTLKIRSTKLEDSAMYFCASMAGGNYGYTFGSGTRLTVV.

V gene TRBV5-1 combines with J gene TRBJ2-5, with 13 bases lining up with TRBD2. Germline CDR1 is SGHRS and CDR2 is YFSETQ. The CDR3 spans 16 residues. V lost 4 bases to trimming and J lost 4 bases; unmatched junction nucleotides: 7. CDR3 in DNA: TGCGCCAGCAGCCGCGGGACTAGCGGGACCTTAGAGACCCAGTACTTC. It yields the protein CASSRGTSGTLETQYF.

CDR3 in amino acids: CASSLSPTSDSPLHF. As DNA, the CDR3 is TGTGCCAGCAGCCTCAGTCCGACTTCGGATTCACCCCTCCACTTT. V usage is TRBV9 and J usage is TRBJ1-6; no clear D gene. The germline CDR1 and CDR2 sequences are SGDLS and YYNGEE. The CDR3 runs to 15 residues. V gave up 4 bases and J gave up 8 bases, with 16 bases separating them.

V gene TRBV5-5 combines with J gene TRBJ2-3; 10 bases align to TRBD1. With V trimmed by 3 bases and J by 1 base, 2 bases remained unmatched. This CDR3 region has 15 residues. Germline lookup yields CDR1 SGHKS and CDR2 YYEKEE (reference sequence). The CDR3 DNA sequence: TGTGCCAGCAGCTCGACAGGGGGCCGCACAGATACGCAGTATTTT. It yields the protein CASSSTGGRTDTQYF.

This rearrangement joins TRBV6-6 to TRBJ2-6, with a possible D match to TRBD2 (6 bases). Germline CDR1 MNHNY, CDR2 SVGAGI (reference sequence). Trimming removed 6 bases from V and 0 bases from J, with 12 bases in between. The CDR3 is 16 residues long. Here the CDR3 reads CASSQGLISGANVLTF. The DNA for the CDR3 is TGTGCCAGCAGCCAGGGACTGATCTCTGGGGCCAACGTCCTGACTTTC.

The chain is built from TRBV27 and TRBJ1-1; 9 bases map to TRBD1. The J segment lost 6 bases and the V segment lost 4 bases, leaving 6 bases of the junction unmatched. This CDR3 is 14 amino acids long. CDR1 is MNHEY, CDR2 SMNVEV, per germline (reference sequence). The DNA of the CDR3 is TGTGCCAGCAGTTCAAGACAGGGGGTATCTGAAGCTTTCTTT. As protein: CASSSRQGVSEAFF.

The chain is built from TRBV11-2 and TRBJ2-6, with D unclear. V lost 4 bases, J lost 6 bases, and 7 bases lay in between. The CDR3 runs to 13 residues. Germline V gene lookup returns CDR1 SGHAT and CDR2 FQNNGV. CDR3 sequence reads: CASSWAVANVLTF. The CDR3 DNA reads as TGTGCCAGCAGCTGGGCTGTGGCCAACGTCCTGACTTTC.

V gene TRBV5-1 combines with J gene TRBJ2-5, with 11 nucleotides matching TRBD2. The germline V gene encodes CDR1 SGHRS and CDR2 YFSETQ. The CDR3 has 15 residues. V trimming: 0 bases; J trimming: 4 bases; junction bases outside the gene matches: 2. CDR3 nucleotide sequence: TGCGCCAGCAGCTTGGGACTAGCGGGGTCAGAGACCCAGTACTTC. It encodes CASSLGLAGSETQYF.